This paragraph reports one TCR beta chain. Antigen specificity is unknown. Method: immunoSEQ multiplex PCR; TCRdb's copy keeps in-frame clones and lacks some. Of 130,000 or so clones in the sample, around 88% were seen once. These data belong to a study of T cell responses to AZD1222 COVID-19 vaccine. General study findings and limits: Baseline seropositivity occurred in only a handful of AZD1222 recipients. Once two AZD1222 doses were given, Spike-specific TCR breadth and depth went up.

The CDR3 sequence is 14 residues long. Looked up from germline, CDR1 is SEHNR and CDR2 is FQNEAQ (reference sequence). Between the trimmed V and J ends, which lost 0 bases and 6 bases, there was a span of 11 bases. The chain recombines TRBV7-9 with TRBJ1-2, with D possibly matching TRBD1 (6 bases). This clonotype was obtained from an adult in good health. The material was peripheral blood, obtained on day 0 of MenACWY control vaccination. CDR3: CASSLAGAGDGYTF. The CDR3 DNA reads TGTGCCAGCAGCTTAGCAGGGGCAGGGGATGGCTACACCTTC.